This entry describes one T cell receptor (beta chain). Its specific antigen is unknown. Base qualities are not recorded, but no much larger clone differs from it by a single base. The sample is drawn from a study of blood T cell repertoires in COVID-19 (dated by TCRdb to 2018 to 2020). General notes on the study: Samples covering the acute and convalescent phases of COVID-19 were provided by collaborators in the United States, Italy and Spain. A freely available public database, intended as a resource for researchers studying the immune response to SARS-CoV-2, is where the repertoires were released. The material from the prospective study consisted of cDNA or gDNA derived from T cells, B-cell-depleted T cells, or PBMCs. Where available, HLA class I and class II types were taken from metadata supplied by the sample provider and were not determined by assay-based typing. Nearly every sample came with metadata listing a de-identified subject ID, COVID-19 status, age in years and sex. The dataset comprised deeply sampled blood TCRbeta repertoires from subjects exposed to, actively infected with, or recovered from COVID-19. Samples were obtained from the ongoing ImmuneRACE study (first 160 participants) and from about 1,300 subjects provided by 6 global collaborators. General conclusions and limits of the study: The quantity of clinical and demographic metadata differed by source and by participant and was supplied without curation.

The CDR3 contains 12 residues, cysteine and phenylalanine counted. The retained sequence is limited to the CDR3, 36 bases, with the frame set at the first base. From a lookup of the germline V gene (reference sequence), CDR1 and CDR2 are LGHDT and YNNKEL. V sheds 3 bases and J sheds 14 bases, leaving 14 bases between their ends. TCRbeta CDR3 regions were amplified from genomic DNA using the immunoSEQ Assay, a bias-controlled multiplex PCR. On the study's bioinformatics: Nucleated cell counts per sample were estimated from amplification of reference gene primers within the assay. To quantify the absolute abundance of each unique TCRbeta CDR3 rearrangement, sequence reads were collapsed and filtered. For each sample, productive Simpson clonality was calculated by taking the square root of Simpson's diversity index across productive rearrangements. The source is immuneACCESS, and TCRdb retained only in-frame sequences with V and J called. Part of the clones is not carried over; for the studies checked, unresolved V genes explain less than half of this, and the remainder is unexplained. The V and J calls and clone size are taken from that table; D and trimming were inferred from the DNA. This sample is represented by around 70,000 clones; around 79% of them were singletons. The top ten constitute 26% of the sample.

The collaborating institutions used their own protocols to collect whole blood in K2EDTA tubes. For TCRbeta analysis, collaborators shipped samples as frozen whole blood, isolated PBMCs, or DNA extracted from either of those sample types. The receptor was derived from a man in his sixties with active or convalescent COVID-19. Sequencing was carried out using peripheral blood. The chain couples TRBV3-1 (or the pseudogene TRBV3-2) to TRBJ2-1, and TRBD2 may be the D gene, going by 5 matching bases. The sequence in DNA is TGTGCCAGCAGCCACGGAGGTCAAAGGGAGTTCTTC. Translated, it gives CASSHGGQREFF.